The 3 T cell receptor beta chains below were found in one sample sequenced in a study of preoperative IRX-2 immunotherapy in early breast cancer. Treatment specified: preoperative locoregional IRX-2 cytokine immunotherapy. TCRdb's copy holds only in-frame clones and misses some; the assay was immunoSEQ multiplex PCR. The sample includes 3,000 to 4,000 clones, 79% of them seen just once. The sequencing used tumor tissue, collected after IRX-2 immunotherapy. Every receptor here comes from a human donor with breast cancer.

This chain joins TRBV18 and TRBJ1-1, with D maybe TRBD1 (6 bases). Germline V gene sequence: CDR1 KGHSH, CDR2 LQKENI. The CDR3 has 13 residues. V dropped 6 bases and J dropped 6 bases, with 14 bases sitting between them. The CDR3 nucleotides read TGTGCCAGCTCCCAGGCCGAGGGGGCTGAAGCTTTCTTT. Protein product: CASSQAEGAEAFF.

The chain links TRBV6-8 to TRBJ1-2; 7 positions agree with TRBD1. The CDR3 runs 15 residues. Trimming removed 0 bases from V and 6 bases from J; junction bases left unmatched: 7. Germline-derived CDR1 and CDR2 are MNHGY and SAAAGT. The CDR3 nucleotides read TGTGCCAGCAGTTACTCGGCCCGGGACAGCGATGGCTACACCTTC. Residues: CASSYSARDSDGYTF.

The chain uses TRBV6-8 and TRBJ2-7; 7 nucleotides line up with TRBD1. CDR3 length: 14 amino acids. CDR1 MNHGY and CDR2 SAAAGT come from the germline V gene. After removal of 5 bases from V and 0 bases from J, the junction contained 4 bases not matched to a gene. This chain's CDR3 is CASSSRDSSYEQYF. The CDR3 DNA reads as TGTGCCAGCAGTAGTCGGGACAGCTCCTACGAGCAGTACTTC.